This is a list of T cell receptor beta chains from one sample in a study of cytomegalovirus exposure and HLA in healthy donors. Measured with immunoSEQ multiplex PCR; TCRdb has only the in-frame clones, and not every one. The sample lists more than 150,000 clones; more than 75% were seen once. The sample comprised PBMCs. These TCRs come from a woman aged 30 to 39 in good health and CMV-seropositive. CDR3s include the opening cysteine and the closing phenylalanine or tryptophan. Fields, in order: V gene, D gene, J gene, clone size, CDR3 length, CDR3 DNA, CDR3 protein. The D gene is left open where the match is weak. Not every row has a clone size; where given, it reads once, few, many or a size class.

V gene: TRBV5-4; D gene: NA; J gene: TRBJ2-3; clone size: once; CDR3 length: 15; CDR3 DNA: TGTGCCAGCAGCTCCCCCGCCGGGAACACAGATACGCAGTATTTT; CDR3 protein: CASSSPAGNTDTQYF
V gene: TRBV5-1; D gene: TRBD1; J gene: TRBJ2-1; clone size: NA; CDR3 length: 16; CDR3 DNA: TGCGCCAGCAGATCGGGACAGGGTCCGATCGGGCATGAGCAGTTCTTC; CDR3 protein: CASRSGQGPIGHEQFF
V gene: TRBV9; D gene: NA; J gene: TRBJ1-1; clone size: few; CDR3 length: 14; CDR3 DNA: TGTGCCAGCAGCACCGAGGTGTTCCCCACTGAAGCTTTCTTT; CDR3 protein: CASSTEVFPTEAFF
V gene: TRBV28; D gene: NA; J gene: TRBJ2-4; clone size: NA; CDR3 length: 10; CDR3 DNA: TGTGCCAGCGGAGAAAACATTCAGTACTTC; CDR3 protein: CASGENIQYF
V gene: TRBV7-3; D gene: NA; J gene: TRBJ2-3; clone size: NA; CDR3 length: 12; CDR3 DNA: TGTGCCAGCAGCTCAGGGGCAGATACGCAGTATTTT; CDR3 protein: CASSSGADTQYF
V gene: TRBV18; D gene: NA; J gene: TRBJ2-5; clone size: few; CDR3 length: 18; CDR3 DNA: TGTGCCAGCTCCCCTGACTTCGAGAGCGGCCGGATAGAAGAGACCCAGTACTTC; CDR3 protein: CASSPDFESGRIEETQYF
V gene: TRBV18; D gene: TRBD1; J gene: TRBJ1-4; clone size: NA; CDR3 length: 16; CDR3 DNA: TGTGCCAGCTCACGAACAGGGGTTCGGACTAATGAAAAACTGTTTTTT; CDR3 protein: CASSRTGVRTNEKLFF
V gene: TRBV7-9; D gene: TRBD1; J gene: TRBJ1-2; clone size: NA; CDR3 length: 15; CDR3 DNA: TGTGCCAGCAGCCCGCCGGACAGGGGTCAATATGGCTACACCTTC; CDR3 protein: CASSPPDRGQYGYTF
V gene: TRBV15; D gene: TRBD1; J gene: TRBJ2-5; clone size: NA; CDR3 length: 14; CDR3 DNA: TGTGCCACCAGCCCGACAGGGAGCACGGAGACCCAGTACTTC; CDR3 protein: CATSPTGSTETQYF
V gene: TRBV7-2; D gene: TRBD1; J gene: TRBJ1-6; clone size: NA; CDR3 length: 16; CDR3 DNA: TGTGCCAGCAGCTTAGGTGGAGGGGGCGGAAATTCACCCCTCCACTTT; CDR3 protein: CASSLGGGGGNSPLHF
V gene: TRBV7-9; D gene: NA; J gene: TRBJ1-5; clone size: NA; CDR3 length: 14; CDR3 DNA: TGTGCCAGCAGCCGCGGAAATAGCAATCAGCCCCAGCATTTT; CDR3 protein: CASSRGNSNQPQHF
V gene: TRBV5-6; D gene: TRBD2; J gene: TRBJ2-1; clone size: NA; CDR3 length: 12; CDR3 DNA: TGTGCCAGTACTAGCGGGGGTAATGAGCAGTTCTTC; CDR3 protein: CASTSGGNEQFF
V gene: TRBV9; D gene: TRBD2; J gene: TRBJ2-3; clone size: few; CDR3 length: 15; CDR3 DNA: TGTGCCAGCAGCCCGCGGGGGGGCGGCACAGATACGCAGTATTTT; CDR3 protein: CASSPRGGGTDTQYF
V gene: TRBV21-1; D gene: NA; J gene: TRBJ2-7; clone size: NA; CDR3 length: 15; CDR3 DNA: TGTGCCAGCAGGGACGGACGGGGGGGTTCCTACGAGCAGTACTTC; CDR3 protein: CASRDGRGGSYEQYF
V gene: TRBV6-5; D gene: NA; J gene: TRBJ2-1; clone size: NA; CDR3 length: 14; CDR3 DNA: TGTGCCAGCAGTCTTATGACAGGCTCGGGTGAGCAGTTCTTC; CDR3 protein: CASSLMTGSGEQFF
V gene: TRBV7-2; D gene: TRBD2; J gene: TRBJ2-3; clone size: NA; CDR3 length: 15; CDR3 DNA: TGTGCCAGCAGCTTATGGAGCGGGGCAACAGATACGCAGTATTTT; CDR3 protein: CASSLWSGATDTQYF
V gene: TRBV7-2; D gene: NA; J gene: TRBJ1-1; clone size: NA; CDR3 length: 14; CDR3 DNA: TGTGCCGCACGGGGGGCATCTCGGAACACTGAAGCTTTCTTT; CDR3 protein: CAARGASRNTEAFF
V gene: TRBV5-5; D gene: NA; J gene: TRBJ2-2; clone size: NA; CDR3 length: 15; CDR3 DNA: TGTGCCAGCAGCGGTCTCGCTATTAACACCGGGGAGCTGTTTTTT; CDR3 protein: CASSGLAINTGELFF
V gene: TRBV7-6; D gene: NA; J gene: TRBJ2-3; clone size: NA; CDR3 length: 16; CDR3 DNA: TGTGCCAGCAGCTTATACGCTTGGCAACGCACAGATACGCAGTATTTT; CDR3 protein: CASSLYAWQRTDTQYF
V gene: TRBV27; D gene: NA; J gene: TRBJ2-7; clone size: few; CDR3 length: 14; CDR3 DNA: TGTGCCAGCAGTTGGATTGCGGGCTCCTACGAGCAGTACTTC; CDR3 protein: CASSWIAGSYEQYF
V gene: TRBV7-5; D gene: NA; J gene: TRBJ1-5; clone size: many; CDR3 length: 13; CDR3 DNA: TGTGCCAGAAGTTTCCACAGGGGTCAGCCCCAGCATTTT; CDR3 protein: CARSFHRGQPQHF
V gene: TRBV23-1; D gene: TRBD2; J gene: TRBJ2-7; clone size: once; CDR3 length: 14; CDR3 DNA: TGCGCCAGCAGTCTGGGACTAGCGGGAAGTGAGCAGTACTTC; CDR3 protein: CASSLGLAGSEQYF
V gene: TRBV7-2; D gene: TRBD1; J gene: TRBJ2-2; clone size: NA; CDR3 length: 16; CDR3 DNA: TGTGCCAGCACCAAGCACAGGGGGCGCGACACCGGGGAGCTGTTTTTT; CDR3 protein: CASTKHRGRDTGELFF
V gene: TRBV5-4; D gene: NA; J gene: TRBJ2-4; clone size: NA; CDR3 length: 14; CDR3 DNA: TGTGCCAGCAGCTTCCAGGGAGCCAAAAACATTCAGTACTTC; CDR3 protein: CASSFQGAKNIQYF
V gene: TRBV2; D gene: NA; J gene: TRBJ1-2; clone size: NA; CDR3 length: 13; CDR3 DNA: TGTGCCGGGGCCGGCCAGCCTCGGTCTGGCTACACCTTC; CDR3 protein: CAGAGQPRSGYTF
V gene: TRBV19; D gene: TRBD1; J gene: TRBJ2-4; clone size: few; CDR3 length: 18; CDR3 DNA: TGTGCCAGTAAGGCGCGGTCCGGGACAGGGAGCTCCAAAAACATTCAGTACTTC; CDR3 protein: CASKARSGTGSSKNIQYF
V gene: TRBV9; D gene: TRBD1; J gene: TRBJ2-1; clone size: NA; CDR3 length: 15; CDR3 DNA: TGTGCCAGCCAAATGCACCGGACAGGCTTAAATGAGCAGTTCTTC; CDR3 protein: CASQMHRTGLNEQFF
V gene: TRBV2; D gene: NA; J gene: TRBJ2-2; clone size: once; CDR3 length: 16; CDR3 DNA: TGTGCCAGCAGTGATGGCGCGCACAGGGACACCGGGGAGCTGTTTTTT; CDR3 protein: CASSDGAHRDTGELFF
V gene: TRBV28; D gene: NA; J gene: TRBJ2-6; clone size: NA; CDR3 length: 15; CDR3 DNA: TGTGCCAGCAGTTTGCGGGGCTCTGGGGCCAACGTCCTGACTTTC; CDR3 protein: CASSLRGSGANVLTF
V gene: TRBV6-6; D gene: NA; J gene: TRBJ2-7; clone size: NA; CDR3 length: 14; CDR3 DNA: TGTGCCAGCAGTTACGAGGAGACAGTTGCCGAGCAGTACTTC; CDR3 protein: CASSYEETVAEQYF
V gene: TRBV9; D gene: TRBD1; J gene: TRBJ1-6; clone size: NA; CDR3 length: 14; CDR3 DNA: TGTGCCAGCAGCGCGGGACAGCATAATTCACCCCTCCACTTT; CDR3 protein: CASSAGQHNSPLHF
V gene: TRBV4-3; D gene: NA; J gene: TRBJ1-4; clone size: NA; CDR3 length: 16; CDR3 DNA: TGCGCCAGCAGCCAAGAGGGGGCAGGGGCTAATGAAAAACTGTTTTTT; CDR3 protein: CASSQEGAGANEKLFF
V gene: TRBV20-1; D gene: NA; J gene: TRBJ1-5; clone size: NA; CDR3 length: 11; CDR3 DNA: TGCAGTGCTAGTGACGGGAAGCCCCAGCATTTT; CDR3 protein: CSASDGKPQHF
V gene: TRBV7-9; D gene: TRBD1; J gene: TRBJ1-1; clone size: once; CDR3 length: 14; CDR3 DNA: TGTGCCAGCAGACCCACAGGGGTGAACACTGAAGCTTTCTTT; CDR3 protein: CASRPTGVNTEAFF
V gene: TRBV13; D gene: NA; J gene: TRBJ2-7; clone size: NA; CDR3 length: 13; CDR3 DNA: TGTGCCAGCGGATACAGGAGCTCCTACGAGCAGTACTTC; CDR3 protein: CASGYRSSYEQYF
V gene: TRBV27; D gene: TRBD2; J gene: TRBJ2-1; clone size: few; CDR3 length: 16; CDR3 DNA: TGTGCCAGCAGTCACGAGCGGGGTAGCTCCTACAATGAGCAGTTCTTC; CDR3 protein: CASSHERGSSYNEQFF
V gene: TRBV10-3; D gene: NA; J gene: TRBJ2-7; clone size: NA; CDR3 length: 16; CDR3 DNA: TGTGCCATCAGTGATCCTGGCGGTGGCCTCTCCTACGAGCAGTACTTC; CDR3 protein: CAISDPGGGLSYEQYF
V gene: TRBV5-1; D gene: TRBD2; J gene: TRBJ2-3; clone size: NA; CDR3 length: 14; CDR3 DNA: TGCGCCAGCACCGAGACTAGCCGGGGAGATACGCAGTATTTT; CDR3 protein: CASTETSRGDTQYF
V gene: TRBV4-2; D gene: NA; J gene: TRBJ1-3; clone size: NA; CDR3 length: 16; CDR3 DNA: TGTGCCAGCAGCCAAGAACGGTTGCTCTCTGGAAACACCATATATTTT; CDR3 protein: CASSQERLLSGNTIYF